The sequence of this T cell receptor (beta chain) was determined in a study of shared clonotypes between healthy human individuals. Study at large: Donors consisted of two women and three men between 18 and 49. Each donor's CD4 naive and CD4 memory cells filled three plates apiece, CD8 naive two, and CD8 memory one. Overall study results and limits: When compared with the clonotypes that were shared by all four sorted-subset donors, the non-shared clonotypes turned out to have lower generation probabilities. Estimated clonotype richness was generally higher in naive than memory subsets.

Repertoires were generated with immunoSEQ multiplex PCR, while TCRdb's copy carries only in-frame clones and drops some. Of a few million clones detected, approximately 90% appear once; the ten largest clones hold roughly 0.15%. The V segment lost 4 bases and the J segment 4 bases; nucleotides outside the gene matches: 4. The CDR3 contains 13 residues. Germline CDR1 is SGHRS and CDR2 is YFSETQ. With regard to this clone: Its antigen is still unknown.

Material: naive CD4+ T cells sorted from blood. The subset is: CD45RA+ positively selected. This TCR came from a young man in good health. The chain combines TRBV5-1 with TRBJ1-1; 7 bases are shared with TRBD1. CDR3 residues: CASSIGQATEAFF. The DNA of the CDR3 is TGCGCCAGCAGCATAGGACAGGCCACTGAAGCTTTCTTT.